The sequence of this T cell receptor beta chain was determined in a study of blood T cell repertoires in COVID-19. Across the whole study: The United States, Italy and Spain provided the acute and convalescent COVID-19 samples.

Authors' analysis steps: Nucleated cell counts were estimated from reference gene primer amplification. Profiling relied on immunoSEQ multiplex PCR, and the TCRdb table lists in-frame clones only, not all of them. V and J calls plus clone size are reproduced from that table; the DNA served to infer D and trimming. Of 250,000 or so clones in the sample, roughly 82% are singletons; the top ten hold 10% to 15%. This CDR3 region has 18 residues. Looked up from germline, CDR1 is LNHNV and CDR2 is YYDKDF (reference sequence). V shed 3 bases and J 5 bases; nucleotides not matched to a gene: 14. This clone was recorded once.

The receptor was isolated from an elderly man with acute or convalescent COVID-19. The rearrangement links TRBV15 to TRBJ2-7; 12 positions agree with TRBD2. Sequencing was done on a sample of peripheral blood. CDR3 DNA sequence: TGTGCCACCAGCAGGGGACTAGCGGGTTCGCGAGGGGGTCACGAGCAGTACTTC. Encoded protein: CATSRGLAGSRGGHEQYF.